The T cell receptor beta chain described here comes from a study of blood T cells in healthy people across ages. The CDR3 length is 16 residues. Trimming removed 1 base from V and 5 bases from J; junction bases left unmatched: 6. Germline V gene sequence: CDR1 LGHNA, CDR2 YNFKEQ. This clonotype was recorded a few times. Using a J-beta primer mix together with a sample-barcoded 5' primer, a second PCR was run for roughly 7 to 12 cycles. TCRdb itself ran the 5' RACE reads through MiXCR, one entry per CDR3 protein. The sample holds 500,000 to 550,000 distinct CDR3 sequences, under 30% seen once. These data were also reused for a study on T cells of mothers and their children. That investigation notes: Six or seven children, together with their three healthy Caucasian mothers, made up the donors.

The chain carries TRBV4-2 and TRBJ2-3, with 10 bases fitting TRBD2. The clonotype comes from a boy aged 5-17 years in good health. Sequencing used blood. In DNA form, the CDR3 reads TGTGCCAGCAGCCAAGTTGGAGCGGGAGGGGGAGATACGCAGTATTTT. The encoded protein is CASSQVGAGGGDTQYF.